A single sample gave rise to the 21 T cell receptor beta chains below, sequenced in a study of T cells in Graves' hyperthyroidism and ophthalmopathy. TCR beta CDR3 region amplification was performed from RNA transcripts. The HTBI set primed first-round TCR CDR3 RT-PCR. TCRdb re-called the multiplex PCR reads with MiXCR, one entry per CDR3 protein. The sample yields about 570,000 distinct CDR3 sequences, just over 45% seen once. Input material: peripheral blood or thyroid tissue (not recorded which). The receptors were sampled from an adult woman with Graves' disease, either hyperthyroidism or ophthalmopathy (not recorded which).

The chain uses TRBV13 and TRBJ1-5; D uncertain. Germline lookup yields CDR1 PRHDT and CDR2 FYEKMQ (reference sequence). This CDR3 spans 14 amino acids. Trimming took 5 bases from V and 11 from J, leaving 19 bases between them. The CDR3 bases are TGTGCCAGCAGCCCATGGGGAAGGTCAGAGACCCAGCATTTT. Translation gives CASSPWGRSETQHF.

This clonotype was seen at least ten times. This rearrangement joins TRBV6-2 or TRBV6-3 to TRBJ1-4, with D unclear. With 7 bases removed from V and 3 bases from J, the gap between germline ends came to 15 bases. The CDR3 has 15 amino acids. Germline V gene data show CDR1 as MNHEY and CDR2 as SVGEGT. Written as DNA, the CDR3 is TGTGCCAGCAATACCTGGGCGCGAGCTAATGAAAAACTGTTTTTT. It translates to CASNTWARANEKLFF.

This clonotype occurred a few times. This sequence joins TRBV7-9 and TRBJ2-5, with D perhaps matching TRBD1 or TRBD2 (5 bases each). Trimming removed 4 bases from V and 11 bases from J, with 11 bases in between. Germline assignment: CDR1 SEHNR and CDR2 FQNEAQ (reference sequence). The CDR3 is 11 amino acids. CDR3: CASSYRDLQYF. The CDR3 coding sequence is TGTGCCAGCAGCTACCGGGACCTACAGTACTTC. Full variable domain (missing parts from reference TRBV7-9 and TRBJ2-5): DTGVSQNPRHKITKRGQNVTFRCDPISEHNRLYWYRQTLGQGPEFLTYFQNEAQLEKSRLLSDRFSAERPKGSFSTLEIQRTEQGDSAMYLCASSYRDLQYFGPGTRLLVL.

The rearrangement uses TRBV25-1 and TRBJ1-2; possibly TRBD1 for D (5 bases). Trimming took 4 bases from V and 8 from J, leaving 17 bases between them. Germline values: CDR1 MGHDK, CDR2 SYGVNS. The CDR3 extends over 14 amino acids. The CDR3 region has the DNA TGTGCCAGCAGTGGGGGACTTGGAGGTTGGGGCTACACCTTC. Translated, it gives CASSGGLGGWGYTF.

This clonotype was seen many times. This sequence joins TRBV14 and TRBJ1-6; no firm D call. The CDR3 runs 17 residues. The germline gives CDR1 SGHDN, CDR2 FVKESK. V shed 4 bases and J shed 2 bases, with 15 bases lying between them. The CDR3 DNA follows: TGTGCCAGCAGCCTTAAGGCCTTCTCAACCTATAATTCACCCCTCCACTTT. It encodes CASSLKAFSTYNSPLHF.

The gene calls are TRBV7-9 and TRBJ1-6, with D hard to call. This CDR3 has 14 amino acids. Germline V gene sequence: CDR1 SEHNR, CDR2 FQNEAQ (reference sequence). Between the trimmed V and J ends, which lost 4 bases and 14 bases, there was a span of 18 bases. The CDR3 nucleotides read TGTGCCAGCAGCTGGGATTTCGCACCCCAAGCCCTCCACTTT. Protein product: CASSWDFAPQALHF. The whole variable domain, filled in from reference TRBV7-9 and TRBJ1-6, reads DTGVSQNPRHKITKRGQNVTFRCDPISEHNRLYWYRQTLGQGPEFLTYFQNEAQLEKSRLLSDRFSAERPKGSFSTLEIQRTEQGDSAMYLCASSWDFAPQALHFGNGTRLTVT.

The sample holds many counts of this clonotype. The chain carries TRBV6-6 and TRBJ2-7, with a weak D call TRBD1 (6 bases). CDR1 and CDR2 (germline): MNHNY, SVGAGI (reference sequence). The CDR3 runs to 15 residues. Trimming cost V 1 base and J 2 bases, with 12 bases left between them. The CDR3 loop reads CASSYLQGRTYEQYF. The DNA for the CDR3 is TGTGCCAGCAGTTACTTACAGGGTAGGACCTACGAGCAGTACTTC.

The chain has TRBV12-5 and TRBJ1-4; no definite D call. Germline V gene sequence: CDR1 LGHNT, CDR2 FRNRAP. V lost 6 bases to trimming and J lost 11 bases, with 10 bases between them. The CDR3 is 11 amino acids. CDR3 nucleotides: TGTGCTAGTGGCCGCGTGTTGAAACTGTTTTTT. It codes for CASGRVLKLFF. The full variable domain, in which reference TRBV12-5 and TRBJ1-4 provide the parts outside the CDR3, is DARVTQTPRHKVTEMGQEVTMRCQPILGHNTVFWYRQTMMQGLELLAYFRNRAPLDDSGMPKDRFSAEMPDATLATLKIQPSEPRDSAVYFCASGRVLKLFFGSGTQLSVL.

Here the CDR3 reads CAIGPGYGYTF. The CDR3 nucleotides are TGTGCCATCGGGCCGGGGTATGGCTACACCTTC. The chain links TRBV10-3 to TRBJ1-2; no reliable D call. Trimming took 8 bases from V and 5 from J, leaving 9 bases between them. The CDR3 extends over 11 amino acids. CDR1 is ENHRY and CDR2 is SYGVKD in the germline V gene.

Ten or more counts support this clonotype. The chain links TRBV6-2 or TRBV6-3 to TRBJ2-2; TRBD1 is a possible D gene (6 bases). The CDR3 is made up of 14 amino acids. Per the germline V gene, CDR1 is MNHEY and CDR2 is SVGEGT. Trimming removed 6 bases at V and 3 bases at J, with 11 bases between. The CDR3 loop is CASRQGWDTGELFF. CDR3 DNA sequence: TGTGCCAGCAGACAGGGATGGGACACCGGGGAGCTGTTTTTT.

This clonotype was seen more than once but under ten times. The J gene is TRBJ2-3, the V gene TRBV9, with D hard to call. The CDR3 is 16 amino acids. Germline CDR1 reads SGDLS; CDR2 reads YYNGEE. V was clipped by 0 bases and J by 4 bases, with 15 bases between them. CDR3 protein: CASSVADGKRADTQYF. In DNA, the CDR3 is TGTGCCAGCAGCGTAGCCGACGGAAAGCGCGCAGATACGCAGTATTTT.

The chain combines TRBV7-3 with TRBJ2-6; D not certain. In germline, CDR1 is SGHTA, CDR2 FQGTGA. This CDR3 is 17 amino acids long. V shed 6 bases and J shed 0 bases, with 15 bases lying between them. The CDR3 DNA is TGTGCCAGCAGTCTCACTCAATTTTTCTCTGGGGCCAACGTCCTGACTTTC. It specifies CASSLTQFFSGANVLTF. The variable domain in full, with the rest retrieved from reference TRBV7-3 and TRBJ2-6, is GAGVSQTPSNKVTEKGKYVELRCDPISGHTALYWYRQSLGQGPEFLIYFQGTGAADDSGLPNDRFFAVRPEGSVSTLKIQRTERGDSAVYLCASSLTQFFSGANVLTFGAGSRLTVL.

This clonotype was seen just once. The rearrangement uses TRBV2 and TRBJ1-1; D uncertain. The germline gives CDR1 SNHLY, CDR2 FYNNEI. The length of the CDR3 is 14 residues. V lost 8 bases and J lost 3, with 16 bases in between. The CDR3 here is CASVGSGRHTEAFF. CDR3 DNA sequence: TGTGCCAGCGTTGGATCCGGCAGACACACTGAAGCTTTCTTT.

CDR3 in DNA: TGTGCCAGCAGCTTAGATTTGGCGGGGGCCCCTGAAGCTTTCTTT. It is translated as CASSLDLAGAPEAFF. The chain combines TRBV7-6 with TRBJ1-1; TRBD1 might be the D (6 bases). This CDR3 region has 15 residues. V was pared by 1 base and J by 6 bases, with 15 bases between. The germline gives CDR1 SGHVS, CDR2 FNYEAQ.

The chain carries TRBV20-1 and TRBJ2-3; D possibly corresponds to TRBD1 (6 bases). Looked up from germline, CDR1 is DFQATT and CDR2 is SNEGSKA (reference sequence). The V end lost 3 bases, the J end lost 1 base, and 14 bases lay between the germline ends. The CDR3 covers 15 residues. CDR3 sequence (DNA): TGCAGTGCTAGTGACAGGAGGAAGGGCACAGATACGCAGTATTTT. Translation gives CSASDRRKGTDTQYF.

V and J are TRBV7-2 and TRBJ2-5; TRBD1 agrees at 8 bases. Germline V lookup: CDR1 SGHTA, CDR2 FQGNSA. The CDR3 consists of 15 residues. After removal of 5 bases from V and 6 bases from J, the junction contained 11 bases not matched to a gene. The chain's CDR3 is CASSLRQGRGKTQYF. The CDR3 region has the DNA TGTGCCAGCAGCCTAAGACAGGGGAGAGGGAAGACCCAGTACTTC.

This rearrangement joins TRBV7-9 to TRBJ1-2, with 7 bases aligning to TRBD1. CDR1 and CDR2 from the germline V gene are SEHNR and FQNEAQ (reference sequence). Trimming removed 5 bases from V and 4 bases from J; junction bases left unmatched: 13. CDR3 length equals 16 residues. CDR3 amino acids: CASSIRGTANVYGYTF. For the CDR3, the DNA is TGTGCCAGCAGCATCCGCGGGACAGCTAACGTCTATGGCTACACCTTC. Drawing the rest from reference TRBV7-9 and TRBJ1-2, the complete variable domain is DTGVSQNPRHKITKRGQNVTFRCDPISEHNRLYWYRQTLGQGPEFLTYFQNEAQLEKSRLLSDRFSAERPKGSFSTLEIQRTEQGDSAMYLCASSIRGTANVYGYTFGSGTRLTVV.

V usage is TRBV29-1 and J usage is TRBJ1-4; tentative D call: TRBD1 (5 bases). The CDR3 sequence is 11 residues long. V dropped 6 bases and J dropped 8 bases, with 10 bases sitting between them. Germline CDR1 and CDR2: SQVTM and ANQGSEA. The CDR3 here is CSVGQGEKLFF. Here the CDR3 DNA reads TGCAGCGTGGGGCAGGGAGAAAAACTGTTTTTT. The variable domain in full, completed from reference TRBV29-1 and TRBJ1-4, reads SAVISQKPSRDICQRGTSLTIQCQVDSQVTMMFWYRQQPGQSLTLIATANQGSEATYESGFVIDKFPISRPNLTFSTLTVSNMSPEDSSIYLCSVGQGEKLFFGSGTQLSVL.

In its sample, this clonotype was seen many times. The rearrangement uses TRBV5-5 and TRBJ1-1; D might be TRBD1 (5 bases). V dropped 4 bases and J dropped 0 bases, with 13 bases sitting between them. Germline loops: CDR1 SGHKS, CDR2 YYEKEE (reference sequence). There are 15 residues in the CDR3. CDR3 sequence: CASSPLGVLNTEAFF. Written as DNA, the CDR3 is TGTGCCAGCAGCCCCCTAGGGGTTCTGAACACTGAAGCTTTCTTT.

The gene calls are TRBV7-2 and TRBJ1-5; D call uncertain. CDR3 length: 14 amino acids. The germline V gene encodes CDR1 SGHTA and CDR2 FQGNSA. V was clipped by 4 bases and J by 4 bases, with 11 bases between them. CDR3 loop: CASSSGLSNQPQHF. The CDR3 DNA sequence: TGTGCCAGCAGCTCCGGACTGAGTAATCAGCCCCAGCATTTT.

A few counts support this clonotype. This chain connects TRBV15 to TRBJ1-1, with 10 bases identical to TRBD1. Per the germline V gene, CDR1 is LNHNV and CDR2 is YYDKDF (reference sequence). The CDR3 covers 15 residues. J lost 2 bases, V lost 5 bases, and 5 bases had no gene match. The CDR3 sequence is CATSVDRGLNTEAFF. CDR3 sequence (DNA): TGTGCCACCAGCGTCGACAGGGGGCTTAACACTGAAGCTTTCTTT.